This passage covers 14 T cell receptor beta chains from one sample sequenced in a study of blood T cells in healthy people across ages. Through a sample-barcoded 5' primer and a J-beta primer mix, a second PCR was run for roughly 7 to 11 cycles. MiXCR, applied by TCRdb to the 5' RACE reads, yields one record per CDR3 protein. Among 550,000 to 650,000 distinct CDR3 sequences listed, about 30% were seen once. The sequencing input was blood. Source of these receptors: a woman of 80 years or more in good health.

This clonotype was counted between two and nine times. A much larger clone differs from this one at a single base, so this may be a read error. Because it lacks the conserved phenylalanine or tryptophan at the end, this CDR3 is likely a read error. V gene TRBV7-2 combines with J gene TRBJ1-2; tentative D call: TRBD1 (5 bases). Trimming cost V 5 bases and J 4 bases, with 23 bases left between them. The length of the CDR3 is 17 residues. Germline V gives CDR1 SGHTA, CDR2 FQGNSA. The CDR3 nucleotides are TGTGCCAGCAGCCGGGATAAAGGGGTCGCTAACCCCTATGGCTACACCTGC. Translated, it gives CASSRDKGVANPYGYTC.

In this sample, this clonotype turned up a few times. V is TRBV18 and J is TRBJ1-1; D possibly corresponds to TRBD1 (6 bases). Germline CDR1 is KGHSH and CDR2 is LQKENI. The ends were cut back, 6 bases at V and 0 bases at J, with 17 bases in the middle. CDR3 size: 16 residues. The CDR3 DNA is TGTGCCAGCTCCCTCCGCGGACAGATAATGAACACTGAAGCTTTCTTT. Protein: CASSLRGQIMNTEAFF.

The gene calls are TRBV6-5 and TRBJ2-5, with 9 bases aligning to TRBD2. The J call could be wrong; TRBJ2-7 is a better fit for the DNA end. The CDR3 runs to 15 residues. Looked up from germline, CDR1 is MNHEY and CDR2 is SVGAGI. CDR3 sequence: CASSLSSGSPYEQYF. Here the CDR3 DNA reads TGTGCCAGCAGTTTGAGTAGCGGGAGTCCTTACGAGCAGTACTTC.

Many counts were recorded for this clonotype. The CDR3 sequence is CASSPGGSSGGYEQYF. The CDR3 DNA is TGTGCCAGCAGCCCTGGGGGATCTAGCGGGGGTTACGAGCAGTACTTC. The chain carries TRBV7-2 and TRBJ2-7; 10 bases agree with TRBD2. V shed 5 bases and J 4 bases; nucleotides not matched to a gene: 11. Germline assignment: CDR1 SGHTA and CDR2 FQGNSA. The CDR3 is 16 amino acids.

This chain uses TRBV7-6 with TRBJ2-2; 9 bases match TRBD1. The CDR3 loop spans 14 amino acids. V lost 5 bases, J lost 4 bases, and 2 bases stayed unmatched. Germline V lookup: CDR1 SGHVS, CDR2 FNYEAQ. The CDR3 is CASSRTGVTGELFF. The CDR3 DNA reads TGTGCCAGCAGCCGGACAGGGGTCACCGGGGAGCTGTTTTTT. Full variable domain (rest looked up from reference TRBV7-6 and TRBJ2-2): GAGVSQSPRYKVTKRGQDVALRCDPISGHVSLYWYRQALGQGPEFLTYFNYEAQQDKSGLPNDRFSAERPEGSISTLTIQRTEQRDSAMYRCASSRTGVTGELFFGEGSRLTVL.

This clonotype has a count of ten or more. The chain carries TRBV3-1 and TRBJ1-2; D is unresolved. V shed 1 base and J shed 6 bases, with 6 bases lying between them. CDR1 and CDR2 from the germline V gene are LGHDT and YNNKEL (reference sequence). CDR3 length equals 12 residues. The CDR3 nucleotides are TGTGCCAGCAGCCAAGGTTCCGATGGCTACACCTTC. Translation gives CASSQGSDGYTF.

Concerning this clonotype itself: The junction and the germline gene differ at one end; a read error may be behind it. The chain links TRBV5-6 to TRBJ1-6; TRBD1 is a possible D gene (5 bases). This CDR3 contains 15 residues. Germline CDR1 reads SGHDT; CDR2 reads YYEEEE. DNA of the CDR3: TGTGCCAGCAGCTTGGATCGGGGGATGGATTCACCCCCCCACTTT. It specifies CASSLDRGMDSPPHF.

This clonotype was observed once. Sequence at one end of the junction differs from germline and may be a read error. V and J are TRBV12-3 or TRBV12-4 and TRBJ2-1; D not certain. This CDR3 is built from 12 residues. CDR3 bases: TGTGCCAGTAAAAAGGAAGACAATGGGCAGTTCTTC. Its protein product is CASKKEDNGQFF.

This clonotype was seen at least ten times. The chain recombines TRBV29-1 with TRBJ2-1; D remains unclear. The V end lost 0 bases, the J end lost 8 bases, and 8 bases lay between the germline ends. CDR3 length: 12 residues. Germline loops: CDR1 SQVTM, CDR2 ANQGSEA. The CDR3 DNA reads as TGCAGCGTTGAAGAAACTCTGGATGAGCAGTTCTTC. Residues: CSVEETLDEQFF.

This clonotype was seen a handful of times. V gene TRBV28 combines with J gene TRBJ1-5, with 8 bases aligning to TRBD1. V shed 7 bases, J shed 7 bases, and the junction held 9 bases outside the gene matches. Germline V gene lookup returns CDR1 MDHEN and CDR2 SYDVKM. The CDR3 is 14 residues long. CDR3 coding DNA: TGTGCCAGCATCCAAAGACAGGGGTGGCAGCCCCAGCATTTT. It is translated as CASIQRQGWQPQHF.

Many counts were recorded for this clonotype. This chain links TRBV6-2 or TRBV6-3 with TRBJ2-1, with TRBD1 matching 12 bases. The length of the CDR3 is 15 residues. V shed 6 bases and J 10 bases; nucleotides not matched to a gene: 10. Germline V gene lookup returns CDR1 MNHEY and CDR2 SVGEGT. As DNA, the CDR3 is TGTGCCAGCAGAAAGCAGGGACAGGGGGCCAGCGAGCAGTTCTTC. This gives the protein CASRKQGQGASEQFF.

This clonotype came up many times. This rearrangement joins TRBV4-1 to TRBJ1-2, with TRBD1 as a possible D gene (6 bases). The CDR3 is 15 residues long. Trimming cost V 6 bases and J 5 bases, with 19 bases left between them. CDR1 and CDR2 (germline): MGHRA, YSYEKL. CDR3 bases: TGCGCCAGCAGACCGCCGGGGGCGGCCGTTTATGGCTACACCTTC. This codes for CASRPPGAAVYGYTF.

Many counts were recorded for this clonotype. V gene TRBV27 combines with J gene TRBJ1-4; perhaps TRBD1 as D (5 bases). There are 13 residues in the CDR3. The germline V gene encodes CDR1 MNHEY and CDR2 SMNVEV (reference sequence). V was cut by 3 bases and J by 6 bases, with 8 bases left in between. CDR3 in amino acids: CASSFQGYEKLFF. CDR3 bases: TGTGCCAGCAGTTTCCAGGGATATGAAAAACTGTTTTTT.

CDR3 sequence reads: CASRRQGARHGKLFF. The CDR3 nucleotides are TGTGCCAGCCGTCGTCAGGGGGCCAGACATGGAAAACTGTTTTTT. V and J are TRBV27 and TRBJ1-4, with TRBD1 identical over 8 bases. CDR1 is MNHEY and CDR2 is SMNVEV in the germline V gene (reference sequence). The CDR3 contains 15 residues. The ends lost 8 bases at V and 10 bases at J; junction bases unmatched: 15.